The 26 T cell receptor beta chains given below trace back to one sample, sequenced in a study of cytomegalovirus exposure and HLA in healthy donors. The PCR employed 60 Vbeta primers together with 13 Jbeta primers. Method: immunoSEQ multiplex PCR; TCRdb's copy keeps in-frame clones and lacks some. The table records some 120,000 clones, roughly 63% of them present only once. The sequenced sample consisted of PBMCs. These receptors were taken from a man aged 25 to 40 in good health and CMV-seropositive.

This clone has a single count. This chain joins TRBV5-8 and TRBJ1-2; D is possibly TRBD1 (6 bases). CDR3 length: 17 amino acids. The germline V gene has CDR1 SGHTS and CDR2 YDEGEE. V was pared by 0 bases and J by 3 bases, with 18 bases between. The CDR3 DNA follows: TGTGCCAGCAGCTTGGCAGGGGCGTTCCCTCCCGACTATGGCTACACCTTC. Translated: CASSLAGAFPPDYGYTF.

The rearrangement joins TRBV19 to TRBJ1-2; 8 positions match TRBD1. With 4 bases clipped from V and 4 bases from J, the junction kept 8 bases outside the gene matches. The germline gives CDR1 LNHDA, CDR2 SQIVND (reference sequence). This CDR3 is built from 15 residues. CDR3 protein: CASSTARGLSYGYTF. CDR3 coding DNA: TGTGCCAGTAGTACCGCCAGGGGGCTGAGCTATGGCTACACCTTC.

CDR3 in DNA: TGTGCCAGCAGCTTAAGGGAGGGTGAAGCTTTCTTT. Translation: CASSLREGEAFF. J is TRBJ1-1 and V is TRBV11-2; D uncertain. This CDR3 spans 12 amino acids. The V and J ends lost 2 bases and 7 bases respectively, with 8 bases between them. Looked up from germline, CDR1 is SGHAT and CDR2 is FQNNGV.

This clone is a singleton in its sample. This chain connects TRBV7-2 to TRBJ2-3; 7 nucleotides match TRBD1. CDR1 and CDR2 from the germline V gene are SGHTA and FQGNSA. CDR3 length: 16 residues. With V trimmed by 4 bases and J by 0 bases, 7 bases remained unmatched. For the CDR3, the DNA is TGTGCCAGCAGCTCCTACAGGGGAATGAGCACAGATACGCAGTATTTT. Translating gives CASSSYRGMSTDTQYF.

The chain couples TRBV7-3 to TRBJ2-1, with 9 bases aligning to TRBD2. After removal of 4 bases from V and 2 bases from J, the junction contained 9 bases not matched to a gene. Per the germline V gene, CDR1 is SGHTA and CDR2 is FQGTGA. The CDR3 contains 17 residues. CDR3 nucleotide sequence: TGTGCCAGCAGCTCCCGGGTAGCGGGAGCCCCCTACAATGAGCAGTTCTTC. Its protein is CASSSRVAGAPYNEQFF.

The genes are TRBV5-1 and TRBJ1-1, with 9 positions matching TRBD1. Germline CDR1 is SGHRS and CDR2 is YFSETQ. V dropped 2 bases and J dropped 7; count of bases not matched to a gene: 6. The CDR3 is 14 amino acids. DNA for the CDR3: TGCGCCAGCAGCTTACAGGGGGCCATAGGTGAAGCTTTCTTT. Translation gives CASSLQGAIGEAFF.

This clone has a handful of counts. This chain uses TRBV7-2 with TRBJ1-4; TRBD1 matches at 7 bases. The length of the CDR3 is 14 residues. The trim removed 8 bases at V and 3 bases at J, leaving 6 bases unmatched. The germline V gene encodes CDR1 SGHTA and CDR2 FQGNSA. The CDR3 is CASRDGTANEKLFF. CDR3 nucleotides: TGTGCCAGCCGGGACGGGACAGCTAATGAAAAACTGTTTTTT.

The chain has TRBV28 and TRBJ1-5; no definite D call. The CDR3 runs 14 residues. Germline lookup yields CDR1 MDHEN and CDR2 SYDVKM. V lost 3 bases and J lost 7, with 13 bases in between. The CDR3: CASSFLPGNQPQHF. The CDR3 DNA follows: TGTGCCAGCAGTTTTCTACCGGGTAACCAGCCCCAGCATTTT.

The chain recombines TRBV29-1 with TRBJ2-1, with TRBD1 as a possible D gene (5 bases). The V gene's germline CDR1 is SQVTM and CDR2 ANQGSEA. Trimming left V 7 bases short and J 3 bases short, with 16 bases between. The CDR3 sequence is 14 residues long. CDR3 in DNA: TGCAGCGGGACGACAGATAACGACTACAATGAGCAGTTCTTC. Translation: CSGTTDNDYNEQFF.

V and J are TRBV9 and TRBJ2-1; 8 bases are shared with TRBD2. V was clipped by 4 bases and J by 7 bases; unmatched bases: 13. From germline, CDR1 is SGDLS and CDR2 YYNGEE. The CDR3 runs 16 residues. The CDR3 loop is CASSPDVSSGTNEQFF. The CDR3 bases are TGTGCCAGCAGCCCCGATGTAAGTAGCGGGACTAATGAGCAGTTCTTC. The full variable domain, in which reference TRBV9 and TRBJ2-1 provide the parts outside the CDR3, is DSGVTQTPKHLITATGQRVTLRCSPRSGDLSVYWYQQSLDQGLQFLIQYYNGEERAKGNILERFSAQQFPDLHSELNLSSLELGDSALYFCASSPDVSSGTNEQFFGPGTRLTVL.

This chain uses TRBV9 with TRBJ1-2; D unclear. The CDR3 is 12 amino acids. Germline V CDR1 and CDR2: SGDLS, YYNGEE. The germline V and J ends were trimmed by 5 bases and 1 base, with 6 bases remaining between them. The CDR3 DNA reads TGTGCCAGCAGGGGCCTTAACTATGGCTACACCTTC. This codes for CASRGLNYGYTF.

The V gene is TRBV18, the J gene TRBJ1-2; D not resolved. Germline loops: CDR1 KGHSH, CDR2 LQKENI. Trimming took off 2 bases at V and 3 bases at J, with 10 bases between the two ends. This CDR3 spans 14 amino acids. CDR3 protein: CASSPVQPDYGYTF. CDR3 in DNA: TGTGCCAGCTCACCAGTACAGCCAGACTATGGCTACACCTTC.

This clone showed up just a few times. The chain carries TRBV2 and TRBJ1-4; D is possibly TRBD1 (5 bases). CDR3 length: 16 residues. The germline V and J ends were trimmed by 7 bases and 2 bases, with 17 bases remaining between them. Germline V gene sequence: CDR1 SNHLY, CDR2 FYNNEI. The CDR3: CASNQAGRLTNEKLFF. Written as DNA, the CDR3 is TGTGCCAGCAATCAGGCAGGGCGTCTTACTAATGAAAAACTGTTTTTT.

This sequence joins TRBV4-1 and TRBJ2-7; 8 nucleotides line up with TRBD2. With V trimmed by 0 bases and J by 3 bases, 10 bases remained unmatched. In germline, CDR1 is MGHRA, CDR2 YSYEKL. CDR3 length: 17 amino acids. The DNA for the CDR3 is TGCGCCAGCAGCCAAGATATATCAGCGGGGGTTTACTACGAGCAGTACTTC. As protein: CASSQDISAGVYYEQYF.

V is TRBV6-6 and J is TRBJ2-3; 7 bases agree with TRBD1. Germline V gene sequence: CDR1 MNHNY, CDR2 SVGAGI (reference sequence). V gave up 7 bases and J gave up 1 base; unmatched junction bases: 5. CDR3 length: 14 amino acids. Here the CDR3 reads CASTDRVGTDTQYF. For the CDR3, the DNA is TGTGCCAGCACCGACAGGGTTGGCACAGATACGCAGTATTTT.

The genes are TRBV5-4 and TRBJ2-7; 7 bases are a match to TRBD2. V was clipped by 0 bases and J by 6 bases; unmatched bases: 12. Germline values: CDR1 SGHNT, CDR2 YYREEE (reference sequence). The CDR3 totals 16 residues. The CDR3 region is CASSLGPTGGGGEQYF. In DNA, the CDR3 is TGTGCCAGCAGCTTGGGCCCCACGGGAGGTGGAGGCGAGCAGTACTTC.

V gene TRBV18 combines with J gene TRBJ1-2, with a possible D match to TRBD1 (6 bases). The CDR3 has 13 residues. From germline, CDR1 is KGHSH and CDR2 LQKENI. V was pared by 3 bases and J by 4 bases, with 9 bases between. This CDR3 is CASSPQDSYGYTF. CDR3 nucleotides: TGTGCCAGCTCACCGCAGGACAGCTATGGCTACACCTTC.

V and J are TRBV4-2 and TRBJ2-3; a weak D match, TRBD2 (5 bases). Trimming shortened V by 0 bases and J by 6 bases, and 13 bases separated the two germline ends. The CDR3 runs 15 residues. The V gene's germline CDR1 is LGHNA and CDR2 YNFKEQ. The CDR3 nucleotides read TGTGCCAGCAGCCAAGACTGGGGAGAGGGTGATACGCAGTATTTT. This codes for CASSQDWGEGDTQYF.

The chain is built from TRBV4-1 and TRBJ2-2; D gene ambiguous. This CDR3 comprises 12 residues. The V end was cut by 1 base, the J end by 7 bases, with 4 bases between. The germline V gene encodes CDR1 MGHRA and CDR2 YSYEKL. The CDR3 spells CASSQGHGELFF. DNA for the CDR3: TGCGCCAGCAGCCAAGGGCACGGGGAGCTGTTTTTT.

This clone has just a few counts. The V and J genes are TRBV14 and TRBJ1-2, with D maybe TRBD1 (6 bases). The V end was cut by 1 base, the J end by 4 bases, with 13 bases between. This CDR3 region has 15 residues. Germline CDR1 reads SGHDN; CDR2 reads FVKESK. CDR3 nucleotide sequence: TGTGCCAGCAGCCAAGTTTTCGACAGGCCCTATGGCTACACCTTC. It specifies CASSQVFDRPYGYTF.

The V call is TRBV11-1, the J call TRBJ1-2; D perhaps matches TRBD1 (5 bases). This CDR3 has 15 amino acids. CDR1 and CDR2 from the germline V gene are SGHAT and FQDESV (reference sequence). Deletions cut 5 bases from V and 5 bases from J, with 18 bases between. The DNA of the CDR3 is TGTGCCAGCAGCGGGCCACAGGCAGCGAGGTATGGCTACACCTTC. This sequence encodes CASSGPQAARYGYTF.

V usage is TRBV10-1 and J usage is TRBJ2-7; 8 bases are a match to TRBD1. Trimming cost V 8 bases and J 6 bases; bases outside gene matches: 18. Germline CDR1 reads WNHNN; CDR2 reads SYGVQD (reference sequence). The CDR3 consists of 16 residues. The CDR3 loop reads CASPHPYRGRGSEQYF. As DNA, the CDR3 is TGCGCCAGCCCTCATCCGTACAGGGGGAGAGGTTCCGAGCAGTACTTC.

The CDR3 sequence: CASSPTSGKYNEQFF. The CDR3, as DNA: TGTGCCAGCAGCCCTACTAGCGGGAAATACAATGAGCAGTTCTTC. The chain couples TRBV5-6 to TRBJ2-1; 10 bases match TRBD2. This CDR3 contains 15 residues. The J segment lost 4 bases and the V segment lost 4 bases, leaving 5 bases of the junction unmatched. Germline assignment: CDR1 SGHDT and CDR2 YYEEEE.

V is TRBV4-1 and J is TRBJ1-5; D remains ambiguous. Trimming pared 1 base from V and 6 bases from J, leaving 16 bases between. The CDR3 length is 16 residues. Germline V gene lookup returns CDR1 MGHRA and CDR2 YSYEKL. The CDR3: CASSQVDMGFAQPQHF. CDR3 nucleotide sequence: TGCGCCAGCAGCCAAGTCGACATGGGTTTCGCTCAGCCCCAGCATTTT.

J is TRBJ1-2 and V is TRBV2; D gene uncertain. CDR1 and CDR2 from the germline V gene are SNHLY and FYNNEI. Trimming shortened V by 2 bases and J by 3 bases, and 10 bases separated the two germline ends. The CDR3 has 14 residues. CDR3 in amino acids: CASSEFSQYYGYTF. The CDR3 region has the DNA TGTGCCAGCAGTGAATTCTCGCAGTACTATGGCTACACCTTC.

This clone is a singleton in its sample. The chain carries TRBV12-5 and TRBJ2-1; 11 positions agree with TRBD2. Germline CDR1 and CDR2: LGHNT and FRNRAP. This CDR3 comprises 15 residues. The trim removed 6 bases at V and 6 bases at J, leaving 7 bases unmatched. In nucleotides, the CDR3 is TGTGCTAGTGGGCCCGGGACTAGCGGTAGCAATGAGCAGTTCTTC. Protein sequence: CASGPGTSGSNEQFF.